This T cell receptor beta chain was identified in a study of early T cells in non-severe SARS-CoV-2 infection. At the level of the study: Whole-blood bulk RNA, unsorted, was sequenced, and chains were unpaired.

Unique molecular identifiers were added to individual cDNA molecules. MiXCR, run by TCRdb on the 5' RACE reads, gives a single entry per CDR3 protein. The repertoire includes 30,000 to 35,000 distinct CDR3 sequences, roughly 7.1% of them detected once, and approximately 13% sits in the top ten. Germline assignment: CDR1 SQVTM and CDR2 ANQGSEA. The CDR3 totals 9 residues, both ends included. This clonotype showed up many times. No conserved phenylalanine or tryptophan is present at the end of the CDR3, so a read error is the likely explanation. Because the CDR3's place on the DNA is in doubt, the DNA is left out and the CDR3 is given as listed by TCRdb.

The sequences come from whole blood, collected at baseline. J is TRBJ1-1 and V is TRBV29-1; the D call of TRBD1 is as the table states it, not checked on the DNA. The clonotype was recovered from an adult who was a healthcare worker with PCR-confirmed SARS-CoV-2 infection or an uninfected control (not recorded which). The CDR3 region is CSVDVGQMG.